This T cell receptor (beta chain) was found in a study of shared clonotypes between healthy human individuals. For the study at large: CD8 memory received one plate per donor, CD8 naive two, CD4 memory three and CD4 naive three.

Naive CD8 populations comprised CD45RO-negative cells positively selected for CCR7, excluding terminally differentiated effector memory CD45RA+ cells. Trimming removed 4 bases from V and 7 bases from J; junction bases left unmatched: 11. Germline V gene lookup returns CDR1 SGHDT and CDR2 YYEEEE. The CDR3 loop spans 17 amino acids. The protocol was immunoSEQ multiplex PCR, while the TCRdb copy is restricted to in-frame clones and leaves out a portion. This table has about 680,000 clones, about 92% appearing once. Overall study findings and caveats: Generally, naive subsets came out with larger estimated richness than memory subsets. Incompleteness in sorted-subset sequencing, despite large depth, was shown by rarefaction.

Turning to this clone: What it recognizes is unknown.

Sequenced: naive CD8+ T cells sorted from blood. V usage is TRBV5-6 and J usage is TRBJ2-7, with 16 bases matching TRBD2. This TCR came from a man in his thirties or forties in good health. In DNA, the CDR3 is TGTGCCAGCAGCGAGGGGGGGACTAGCGGGAGGGCTGGAGAGCAGTACTTC. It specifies CASSEGGTSGRAGEQYF.